Presented here are 32 T cell receptor beta chains from one specimen sequenced in a study of blood T cells in healthy people across ages. Alongside a J-beta primer mix, a sample-barcoded 5' primer served in a second PCR lasting about 7 to 11 cycles. TCRdb ran MiXCR on the 5' RACE reads and lists one entry per CDR3 protein. The sample contains roughly 1.5 million distinct CDR3 sequences, approximately 39% of which appear only once. Sequencing used blood. These receptors all come from a woman aged 18-30 years in good health.

The sample holds a few counts of this clonotype. The gene calls are TRBV12-3 or TRBV12-4 and TRBJ2-1; D may be TRBD2 (5 bases). Trimming shortened V by 6 bases and J by 5 bases, and 11 bases separated the two germline ends. The CDR3 extends over 13 amino acids. CDR3 region: CASSRPEDNEQFF. The CDR3 region has the DNA TGTGCCAGCAGCCGCCCGGAGGACAATGAGCAGTTCTTC.

For this clonotype: Relative to the germline gene, one junction end is altered; a read error may explain this. The chain employs TRBV27 and TRBJ2-4; 16 positions agree with TRBD2. This CDR3 comprises 19 residues. CDR1 is MNHEY, CDR2 SMNVEV, per germline (reference sequence). This chain's CDR3 is CACSLWGTSGRAIYNEQYF. CDR3 DNA: TGTGCCTGCAGTTTATGGGGGACTAGCGGGAGGGCTATCTACAATGAGCAGTACTTC.

This sequence joins TRBV7-9 and TRBJ1-1; 9 bases fit TRBD1. The CDR3 length is 15 residues. With V trimmed by 5 bases and J by 5 bases, 9 bases remained unmatched. The germline CDR1 and CDR2 sequences are SEHNR and FQNEAQ (reference sequence). The DNA of the CDR3 is TGTGCCAGCAGCGCGACCACAGGGGGCGGGACTGAAGCTTTCTTT. Amino acid sequence: CASSATTGGGTEAFF.

A few counts support this clonotype. The chain joins TRBV12-3 or TRBV12-4 to TRBJ2-7; possible D gene TRBD2, 6 bases. This CDR3 region has 13 residues. Trimming took 3 bases from V and 3 from J, leaving 9 bases between them. CDR3 in DNA: TGTGCCAGCAGTTTTCGGGGGTTCTACGAGCAGTACTTC. This gives the protein CASSFRGFYEQYF.

This clonotype was counted a few times. The J gene is TRBJ2-7, the V gene TRBV28; D uncertain. V lost 6 bases and J lost 3, with 12 bases in between. The CDR3 is 13 amino acids. Germline lookup yields CDR1 MDHEN and CDR2 SYDVKM. The CDR3 DNA follows: TGTGCCAGCAGCCCCCCTCCAGTCTACGAGCAGTACTTC. Amino acid sequence: CASSPPPVYEQYF.

This clonotype was seen more than once but under ten times. The J gene is TRBJ2-1, the V gene TRBV11-3, with D perhaps matching TRBD1 (6 bases). CDR3 length: 15 residues. CDR1 and CDR2 from the germline V gene are SGHNT and YENEEA. V lost 5 bases to trimming and J lost 3 bases, with 14 bases between them. As DNA, the CDR3 is TGTGCCAGCAGCGGCCAGACAGGAGTCTACAATGAGCAGTTCTTC. It translates to CASSGQTGVYNEQFF.

This rearrangement joins TRBV7-6 to TRBJ1-4; D is uncertain. The V end lost 1 base, the J end lost 8 bases, and 8 bases lay between the germline ends. Germline V gene sequence: CDR1 SGHVS, CDR2 FNYEAQ. The CDR3 contains 13 residues. The CDR3 loop reads CASSLVEGEKLFF. CDR3 coding DNA: TGTGCCAGCAGCTTAGTGGAGGGCGAAAAACTGTTTTTT.

The chain uses TRBV6-2 or TRBV6-3 and TRBJ2-3, with D maybe TRBD2 (6 bases). CDR3 length: 14 amino acids. Germline V gene data show CDR1 as MNHEY and CDR2 as SVGEGT. V was trimmed by 7 bases and J by 4 bases, leaving 15 bases between them. CDR3 nucleotide sequence: TGTGCCAGCACCATGGGGGGTATGTCAGATACGCAGTATTTT. Protein product: CASTMGGMSDTQYF.

V and J are TRBV29-1 and TRBJ2-7, with D uncertain. CDR3 length equals 10 residues. Trimming left V 5 bases short and J 6 bases short, with 8 bases between. Germline V CDR1 and CDR2: SQVTM, ANQGSEA. This CDR3 reads CSVIKSEQYF. The CDR3 region has the DNA TGCAGCGTTATTAAATCCGAGCAGTACTTC.

The chain uses TRBV7-2 and TRBJ1-1, with 8 nucleotides matching TRBD1. J was trimmed by 8 bases and V by 2 bases; bases with no gene match: 7. Per germline, CDR1 SGHTA and CDR2 FQGNSA. CDR3 length: 14 residues. The CDR3 spells CASSLSAGGLEAFF. The CDR3 DNA follows: TGTGCCAGCAGCTTATCCGCAGGGGGCCTCGAAGCTTTCTTT.

Ten or more counts support this clonotype. The V call is TRBV7-2, the J call TRBJ1-1, with D unresolved. Trimming pared 1 base from V and 4 bases from J, leaving 4 bases between. The CDR3 extends over 12 amino acids. The germline V gene has CDR1 SGHTA and CDR2 FQGNSA. CDR3 bases: TGTGCCAGCAGCTTAGGGGCCACTGAAGCTTTCTTT. This codes for CASSLGATEAFF.

This rearrangement joins TRBV5-1 to TRBJ2-5, with 7 bases identical to TRBD2. Germline loops: CDR1 SGHRS, CDR2 YFSETQ. The CDR3 totals 13 residues. With 4 bases clipped from V and 11 bases from J, the junction kept 11 bases outside the gene matches. This CDR3 reads CASSDPGGYEQYF. In nucleotides, the CDR3 is TGCGCCAGCAGCGACCCGGGGGGTTATGAGCAGTACTTC.

Ten or more counts support this clonotype. The J gene is TRBJ2-1, the V gene TRBV27, with D possibly being TRBD2 (6 bases). V was clipped by 5 bases and J by 2 bases, with 13 bases between them. CDR3 length: 15 amino acids. In germline, CDR1 is MNHEY, CDR2 SMNVEV (reference sequence). CDR3: CASSPSGEAYNEQFF. The CDR3 coding sequence is TGTGCCAGCAGTCCATCGGGGGAGGCCTACAATGAGCAGTTCTTC.

V and J are TRBV28 and TRBJ2-5, with D possibly being TRBD1 (6 bases). The CDR3 has 14 residues. CDR1 is MDHEN, CDR2 SYDVKM, per germline. Trimming took off 5 bases at V and 2 bases at J, with 12 bases between the two ends. Written as DNA, the CDR3 is TGTGCCAGCAGTACAGACAGGATACAAGAGACCCAGTACTTC. Protein sequence: CASSTDRIQETQYF.

The V call is TRBV12-3 or TRBV12-4, the J call TRBJ2-1; weak D call: TRBD1 (5 bases). V was cut by 6 bases and J by 4 bases, with 19 bases left in between. The CDR3 is 16 amino acids. The CDR3 DNA sequence: TGTGCCAGCAGCACACCAGGGTCCTTCGCGTACAATGAGCAGTTCTTC. Protein product: CASSTPGSFAYNEQFF.

This chain connects TRBV7-2 to TRBJ1-4; unclear D gene. Between the trimmed V and J ends, which lost 2 bases and 8 bases, there was a span of 9 bases. The CDR3 is made up of 13 amino acids. Germline V CDR1 and CDR2: SGHTA, FQGNSA. CDR3: CASSLSGDEKLFF. The CDR3, as DNA: TGTGCCAGCAGCTTATCGGGAGACGAAAAACTGTTTTTT.

There are a few counts of this clonotype. The chain carries TRBV7-9 and TRBJ1-1, with no clear D. In germline, CDR1 is SEHNR, CDR2 FQNEAQ (reference sequence). The CDR3 contains 13 residues. V lost 11 bases to trimming and J lost 6 bases, with 19 bases between them. CDR3 protein: CAAPSAVSAEAFF. The CDR3 nucleotides read TGTGCCGCCCCGTCGGCGGTTTCCGCTGAAGCTTTCTTT.

The chain carries TRBV14 and TRBJ2-5; D is ambiguous. The CDR3 totals 13 residues. The V gene lost 2 bases and the J gene lost 11 bases, with 15 bases spanning the gap. Per the germline V gene, CDR1 is SGHDN and CDR2 is FVKESK. This chain's CDR3 is CASSQRRYNEQYF. In nucleotides, the CDR3 is TGTGCCAGCAGCCAACGCAGATACAATGAGCAGTACTTC.

The chain employs TRBV7-2 and TRBJ2-7; no clear D. The CDR3 loop spans 13 amino acids. The V end lost 1 base, the J end lost 5 bases, and 9 bases lay between the germline ends. Germline V gene lookup returns CDR1 SGHTA and CDR2 FQGNSA. The CDR3 protein is CASSLVLRDEQYF. CDR3 in DNA: TGTGCCAGCAGCTTAGTCCTCCGGGACGAGCAGTACTTC.

The chain uses TRBV5-1 and TRBJ1-1, with D perhaps TRBD1 (6 bases). The V gene's germline CDR1 is SGHRS and CDR2 YFSETQ. CDR3 length: 15 amino acids. The V end was cut by 2 bases, the J end by 1 base, with 12 bases between. The CDR3 region is CASSLTGQRNTEAFF. CDR3 nucleotide sequence: TGCGCCAGCAGCTTAACCGGACAGCGGAACACTGAAGCTTTCTTT.

The chain combines TRBV7-9 with TRBJ1-6, with D possibly matching TRBD1 (6 bases). Looked up from germline, CDR1 is SEHNR and CDR2 is FQNEAQ (reference sequence). Trimming cost V 1 base and J 10 bases, with 14 bases left between them. The CDR3 has 15 amino acids. CDR3 DNA sequence: TGTGCCAGCAGCTTAGGAGCCAGGGGTGTATCACCCCTCCACTTT. Amino acid sequence: CASSLGARGVSPLHF.

This clonotype was seen at least ten times. V and J are TRBV14 and TRBJ2-3; D is unclear. This CDR3 is built from 13 residues. Per germline, CDR1 SGHDN and CDR2 FVKESK. V was shortened by 2 bases and J by 4 bases, with 7 bases between the two germline ends. CDR3 residues: CASSQNLADTQYF. The DNA for the CDR3 is TGTGCCAGCAGCCAAAATTTGGCAGATACGCAGTATTTT.

In this sample, this clonotype turned up a few times. This chain connects TRBV29-1 to TRBJ2-2, with 11 bases that match TRBD2. The V segment lost 2 bases and the J segment 4 bases; nucleotides outside the gene matches: 3. CDR3 length: 15 residues. The V gene's germline CDR1 is SQVTM and CDR2 ANQGSEA. The CDR3 is CSVEPGTSGTGELFF. CDR3 nucleotide sequence: TGCAGCGTTGAACCCGGGACTAGCGGCACCGGGGAGCTGTTTTTT.

The chain links TRBV2 to TRBJ2-1; D is perhaps TRBD1 (5 bases). The CDR3 runs to 14 residues. Trimming pared 4 bases from V and 5 bases from J, leaving 12 bases between. From germline, CDR1 is SNHLY and CDR2 FYNNEI. The CDR3: CASSVGRVNNEQFF. In nucleotides, the CDR3 is TGTGCCAGCAGTGTCGGCAGGGTGAACAATGAGCAGTTCTTC.

The chain recombines TRBV10-3 with TRBJ2-1; TRBD2 might be the D (5 bases). This CDR3 region has 14 residues. Germline CDR1 ENHRY, CDR2 SYGVKD. Trimming removed 8 bases from V and 1 base from J, with 12 bases in between. The CDR3 reads CAIRRVGSYNEQFF. For the CDR3, the DNA is TGTGCCATCCGGCGGGTGGGATCCTACAATGAGCAGTTCTTC.

V is TRBV4-1 and J is TRBJ1-1; D possibly corresponds to TRBD1 (6 bases). The CDR3 spans 16 residues. Trimming stripped 4 bases from V and 0 bases from J, with 15 bases between. In germline, CDR1 is MGHRA, CDR2 YSYEKL. For the CDR3, the DNA is TGCGCCAGCAGCCGGATAGGGGGGATATTGAACACTGAAGCTTTCTTT. Translating it yields CASSRIGGILNTEAFF.

The table lists this clonotype with a count of one. An end of the junction differs from the germline gene, which may be a read error. The chain recombines TRBV7-2 with TRBJ1-5; a weak D match, TRBD1 (5 bases). Germline V gives CDR1 SGHTA, CDR2 FQGNSA. This CDR3 contains 16 residues. CDR3 amino acids: CAGSLADSFSNQPQHF. CDR3 bases: TGTGCCGGCAGCTTAGCTGACAGTTTTAGCAATCAGCCCCAGCATTTT.

This clonotype has a count of ten or more. The chain is built from TRBV12-3 or TRBV12-4 and TRBJ2-1; D is unclear. Trimming left V 1 base short and J 8 bases short, with 3 bases between. There are 11 residues in the CDR3. The CDR3 DNA reads as TGTGCCAGCAGTTTAGTTGATGAGCAGTTCTTC. As protein: CASSLVDEQFF.

The chain joins TRBV6-4 to TRBJ1-1; weak D call: TRBD1 (5 bases). The CDR3 totals 15 residues. CDR1 is MRHNA and CDR2 is SNTAGT in the germline V gene. Trimming pared 2 bases from V and 4 bases from J, leaving 14 bases between. CDR3 region: CASSDVPRVGTEAFF. CDR3 coding DNA: TGTGCCAGCAGTGACGTCCCCAGGGTGGGCACTGAAGCTTTCTTT.

The chain recombines TRBV20-1 with TRBJ1-1, with D uncertain. Germline V gene lookup returns CDR1 DFQATT and CDR2 SNEGSKA (reference sequence). Trimming took off 2 bases at V and 8 bases at J, with 6 bases between the two ends. This CDR3 contains 10 residues. CDR3 sequence (DNA): TGCAGTGCTAGACAGGTCGAAGCTTTCTTT. It encodes CSARQVEAFF.

J is TRBJ2-7 and V is TRBV10-3; 7 bases match TRBD1. There are 13 residues in the CDR3. Looked up from germline, CDR1 is ENHRY and CDR2 is SYGVKD. With 3 bases clipped from V and 3 bases from J, the junction kept 2 bases outside the gene matches. The CDR3 nucleotides read TGTGCCATCAGTGAACGGGACAGCTACGAGCAGTACTTC. It translates to CAISERDSYEQYF.

The rearrangement uses TRBV27 and TRBJ1-5; no clear D gene. Germline lookup yields CDR1 MNHEY and CDR2 SMNVEV (reference sequence). The CDR3 is 10 residues long. The CDR3 nucleotides are TGTGTTGCGGGTAGGCAGCCCCAGCATTTT. It specifies CVAGRQPQHF.